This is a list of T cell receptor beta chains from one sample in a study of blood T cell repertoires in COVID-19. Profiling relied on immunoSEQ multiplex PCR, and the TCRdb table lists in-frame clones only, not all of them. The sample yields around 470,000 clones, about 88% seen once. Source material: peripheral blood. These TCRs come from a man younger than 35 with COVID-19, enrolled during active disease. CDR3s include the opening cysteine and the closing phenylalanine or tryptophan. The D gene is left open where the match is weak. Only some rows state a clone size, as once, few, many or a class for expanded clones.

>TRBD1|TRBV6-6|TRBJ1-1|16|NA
TGTGCCAGCAGTCGACGACAGGGAACCTCGAACACTGAAGCTTTCTTT
CASSRRQGTSNTEAFF
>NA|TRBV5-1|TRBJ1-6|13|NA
TGCGCCAGCAGCTTGGGGCCAGGGGAACCCCTCCACTTT
CASSLGPGEPLHF
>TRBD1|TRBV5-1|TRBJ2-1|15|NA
TGCGCCAGCAGCTTACGGACAGGATCCTACAATGAGCAGTTCTTC
CASSLRTGSYNEQFF
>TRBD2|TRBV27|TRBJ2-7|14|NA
TGTGCCAGCAGTTTATCTCCGGGGGGCTACGAGCAGTACTTC
CASSLSPGGYEQYF
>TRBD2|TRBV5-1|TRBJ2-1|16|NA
TGCGCCAGCAGCTTGGAGGGACAGCGGGGGGGCGATGAGCAGTTCTTC
CASSLEGQRGGDEQFF
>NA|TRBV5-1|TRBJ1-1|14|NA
TGCGCCAGCAACCCTGGGGGCGCCGACACTGAAGCTTTCTTT
CASNPGGADTEAFF
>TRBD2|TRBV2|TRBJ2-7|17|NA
TGTGCCAGCATGATGGGACTAGCGGGAGTAGAAGGTTCCGAGCAGTACTTC
CASMMGLAGVEGSEQYF
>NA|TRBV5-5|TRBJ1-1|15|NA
TGTGCCAGCAGCTTGGACAGATTAGTTTACACTGAAGCTTTCTTT
CASSLDRLVYTEAFF
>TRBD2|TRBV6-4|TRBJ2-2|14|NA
TGTGCCACCAAACAGACGACTAGCGCCGGGGAGCTGTTTTTT
CATKQTTSAGELFF
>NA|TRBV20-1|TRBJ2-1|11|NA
TGCAGTACCCCCATCGGGGGTGAGCAGTTCTTC
CSTPIGGEQFF
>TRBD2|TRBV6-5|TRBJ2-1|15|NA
TGTGCCAGCAGAACGCGGACTAGCGGGATCGATGAGCAGTTCTTC
CASRTRTSGIDEQFF
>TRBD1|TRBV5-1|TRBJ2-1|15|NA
TGCGCCAGCAGGACCCGGGACAGGTCCTACAATGAGCAGTTCTTC
CASRTRDRSYNEQFF
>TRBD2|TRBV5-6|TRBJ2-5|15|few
TGTGCCAGCAGTATACTTTCCGGGGGGCAAGAGACCCAGTACTTC
CASSILSGGQETQYF
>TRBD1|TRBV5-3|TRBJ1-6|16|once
TGTGCCAGAAGCTTGTCGTTGACAGGGTGTAATTCACCCCTCCACTTT
CARSLSLTGCNSPLHF
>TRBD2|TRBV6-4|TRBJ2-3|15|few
TGTGCCAGCAGTGCTAGCGGGGGGGCCACAGATACGCAGTATTTT
CASSASGGATDTQYF
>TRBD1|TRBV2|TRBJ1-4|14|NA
TGTGCCAGCAGTGCGGACAGGGCTGATGAAAAACTGTTTTTT
CASSADRADEKLFF
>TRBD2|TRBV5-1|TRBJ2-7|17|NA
TGCGCCAGCAGCTTGGAAGGTTTTGGACTAGAATCCTACGAGCAGTACTTC
CASSLEGFGLESYEQYF
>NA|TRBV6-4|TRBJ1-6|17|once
TGTGCCAGCAGGGCCACGTCCGTCAGCTCCTATAATTCACCCCTCCACTTT
CASRATSVSSYNSPLHF
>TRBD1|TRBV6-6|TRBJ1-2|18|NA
TGTGCCAGCAGTCACCGGGACAGGAGGGGAAAAGCTAACTATGGCTACACCTTC
CASSHRDRRGKANYGYTF
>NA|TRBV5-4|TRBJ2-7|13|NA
TGTGCCAGCAGCAACGGGAGAACCTACGAGCAGTACTTC
CASSNGRTYEQYF
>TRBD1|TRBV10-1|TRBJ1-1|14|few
TGCGCCAGCAGTGGGACAGGGGGCTGGACTGAAGCTTTCTTT
CASSGTGGWTEAFF
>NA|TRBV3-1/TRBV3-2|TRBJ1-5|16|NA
TGTGCCAGCAGCCAAGGGCAAGGGAGGCGCAATCAGCCCCAGCATTTT
CASSQGQGRRNQPQHF
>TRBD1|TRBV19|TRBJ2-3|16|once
TGTGCCAGTAGTCGTCTGACAGGGGGCTCGGCAGATACGCAGTATTTT
CASSRLTGGSADTQYF
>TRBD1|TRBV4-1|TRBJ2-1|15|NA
TGCGCCAGCAGCCATCCGACAGGGGGCTACAATGAGCAGTTCTTC
CASSHPTGGYNEQFF
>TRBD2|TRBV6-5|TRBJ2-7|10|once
TGTGCCGCGGGGGAGGGCGAGCAGTACTTC
CAAGEGEQYF
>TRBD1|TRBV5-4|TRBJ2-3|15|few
TGTGCCAGCAGCTTGGAACAGGGGGCCACAGATACGCAGTATTTT
CASSLEQGATDTQYF
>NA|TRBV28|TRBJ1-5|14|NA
TGTGCCAGCAGTTCACAGGCGTACAATCAGCCCCAGCATTTT
CASSSQAYNQPQHF
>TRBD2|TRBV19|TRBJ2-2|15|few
TGTGCCAGTATCCCGAGCGGGAGGGACACCGGGGAGCTGTTTTTT
CASIPSGRDTGELFF
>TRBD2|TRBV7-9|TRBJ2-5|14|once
TGTGCCAGCAGCGGGGGGGAGTTGGAAGAGACCCAGTACTTC
CASSGGELEETQYF
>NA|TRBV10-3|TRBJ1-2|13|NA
TGTGCCATCAGTTACAGGGCTAACTATGGCTACACCTTC
CAISYRANYGYTF
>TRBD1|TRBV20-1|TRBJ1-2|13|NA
TGCAGTGCTAGTTGGATCAGGGGGGAAAGCTACACCTTC
CSASWIRGESYTF
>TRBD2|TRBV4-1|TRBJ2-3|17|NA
TGCGCCAGCAGCCAAGATCCGGGGGGGGGCCTCACAGATACGCAGTATTTT
CASSQDPGGGLTDTQYF
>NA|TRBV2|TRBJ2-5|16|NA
TGTGCCAGCACCGGGACGGAGGGGACGCTGCAAGAGACCCAGTACTTC
CASTGTEGTLQETQYF
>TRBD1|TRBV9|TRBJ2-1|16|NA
TGTGCCAGCAGCATCCACGACAGGGGTTCGTGGAATGAGCAGTTCTTC
CASSIHDRGSWNEQFF
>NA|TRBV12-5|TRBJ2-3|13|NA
TGTGCTAGTGGTTTAAGTGAGCGCGATACGCAGTATTTT
CASGLSERDTQYF
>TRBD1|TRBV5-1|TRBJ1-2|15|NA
TGCGCCAGCAGCTTGGATGGACAGGCAAACTATGGCTACACCTTC
CASSLDGQANYGYTF
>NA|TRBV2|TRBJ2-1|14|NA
TGTGCCAGCAGGAGGTCGAGCTCCTACAATGAGCAGTTCTTC
CASRRSSSYNEQFF
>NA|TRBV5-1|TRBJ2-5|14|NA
TGCGCCAGCAGCTTAGCGGGCGACCAAGAGACCCAGTACTTC
CASSLAGDQETQYF
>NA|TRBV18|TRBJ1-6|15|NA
TGTGCCAGCTCACCACAAGGACAAGATAATTCACCCCTCCACTTT
CASSPQGQDNSPLHF
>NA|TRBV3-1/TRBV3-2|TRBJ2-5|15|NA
TGTGCCAGCAGCCAAGGGGCCAGCTCCGAAGAGACCCAGTACTTC
CASSQGASSEETQYF
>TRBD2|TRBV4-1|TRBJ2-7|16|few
TGCGCCAGCAGCCAGGCTCTAGCGGGGAGCTCCTACGAGCAGTACTTC
CASSQALAGSSYEQYF
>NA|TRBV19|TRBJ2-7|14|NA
TGTGCCAGTAGTCCCACGACAGGTTCCTACGAGCAGTACTTC
CASSPTTGSYEQYF
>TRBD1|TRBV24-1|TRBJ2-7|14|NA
TGTGCCACCAGTGATTTTGTCAGGGGGCCCGAGCAGTACTTC
CATSDFVRGPEQYF
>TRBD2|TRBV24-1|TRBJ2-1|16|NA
TGTGCCACCAGTGATCAGGGGACTAGCGGCTACAATGAGCAGTTCTTC
CATSDQGTSGYNEQFF
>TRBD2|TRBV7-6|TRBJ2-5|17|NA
TGTGCCAGCAGCCAATTGCCTGGCGGGGGGGCCCAAGAGACCCAGTACTTC
CASSQLPGGGAQETQYF
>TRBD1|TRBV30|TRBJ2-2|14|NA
TGTGCCTGGAGTGTCAACAGGGGTACCGGGGAGCTGTTTTTT
CAWSVNRGTGELFF
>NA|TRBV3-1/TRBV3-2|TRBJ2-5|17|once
TGTGCCAGCAGCCAAGATCGAGGCTATCGGTTTGAAGAGACCCAGTACTTC
CASSQDRGYRFEETQYF
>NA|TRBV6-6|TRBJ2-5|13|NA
TGTGCCAGCAGTTCTAGGGGGCAAGAGACCCAGTACTTC
CASSSRGQETQYF
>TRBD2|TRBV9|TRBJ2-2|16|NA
TGTGCCAGCAGCTTACTAGCGGGGGGGAACACCGGGGAGCTGTTTTTT
CASSLLAGGNTGELFF
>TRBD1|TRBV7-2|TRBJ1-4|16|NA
TGTGCCAGCAGCACCCGGACAGGGTTAACTAATGAAAAACTGTTTTTT
CASSTRTGLTNEKLFF
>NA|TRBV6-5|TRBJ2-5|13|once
TGTGCCAGCAGATCGGACTGGGAAGAGACCCAGTACTTC
CASRSDWEETQYF
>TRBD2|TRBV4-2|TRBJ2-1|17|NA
TGTGCCAGCAGCCAAGATAGGAGGGGAGGGTCCCCAAGTGAGCAGTTCTTC
CASSQDRRGGSPSEQFF
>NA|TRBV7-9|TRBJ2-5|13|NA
TGTGCCAGCCAGTCGGGTTACCAAGAGACCCAGTACTTC
CASQSGYQETQYF